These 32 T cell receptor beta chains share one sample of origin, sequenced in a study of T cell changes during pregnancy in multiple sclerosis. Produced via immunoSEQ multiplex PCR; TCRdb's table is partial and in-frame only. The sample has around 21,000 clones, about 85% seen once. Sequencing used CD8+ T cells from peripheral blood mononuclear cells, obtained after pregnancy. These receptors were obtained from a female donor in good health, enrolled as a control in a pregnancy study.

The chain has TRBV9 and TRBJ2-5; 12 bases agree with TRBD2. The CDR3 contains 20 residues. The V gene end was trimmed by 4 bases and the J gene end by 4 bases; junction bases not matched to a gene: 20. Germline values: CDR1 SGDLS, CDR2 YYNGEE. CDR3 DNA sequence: TGTGCCAGCAGCCTCCCATCACGGCCTAGCGGGGGGGCCTTTGGAGAGACCCAGTACTTC. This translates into CASSLPSRPSGGAFGETQYF.

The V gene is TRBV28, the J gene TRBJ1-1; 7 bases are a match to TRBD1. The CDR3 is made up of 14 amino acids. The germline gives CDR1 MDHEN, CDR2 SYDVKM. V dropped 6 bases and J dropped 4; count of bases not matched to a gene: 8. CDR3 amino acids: CASSQDREATEAFF. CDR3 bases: TGTGCCAGCAGCCAAGACAGGGAGGCCACTGAAGCTTTCTTT.

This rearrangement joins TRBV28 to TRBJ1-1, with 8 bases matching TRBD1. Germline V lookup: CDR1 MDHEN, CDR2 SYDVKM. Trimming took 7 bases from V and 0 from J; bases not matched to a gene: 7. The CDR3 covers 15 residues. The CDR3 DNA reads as TGTGCCAGCAACCTTAGACAGGGGATGAACACTGAAGCTTTCTTT. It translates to CASNLRQGMNTEAFF. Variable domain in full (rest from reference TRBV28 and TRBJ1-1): DVKVTQSSRYLVKRTGEKVFLECVQDMDHENMFWYRQDPGLGLRLIYFSYDVKMKEKGDIPEGYSVSREKKERFSLILESASTNQTSMYLCASNLRQGMNTEAFFGQGTRLTVV.

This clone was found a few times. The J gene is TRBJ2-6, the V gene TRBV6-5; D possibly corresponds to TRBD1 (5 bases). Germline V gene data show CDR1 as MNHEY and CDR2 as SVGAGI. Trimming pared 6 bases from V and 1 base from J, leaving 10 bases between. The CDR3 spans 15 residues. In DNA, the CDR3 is TGTGCCAGCAGACCTGGACATTCTGGGGCCAACGTCCTGACTTTC. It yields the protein CASRPGHSGANVLTF.

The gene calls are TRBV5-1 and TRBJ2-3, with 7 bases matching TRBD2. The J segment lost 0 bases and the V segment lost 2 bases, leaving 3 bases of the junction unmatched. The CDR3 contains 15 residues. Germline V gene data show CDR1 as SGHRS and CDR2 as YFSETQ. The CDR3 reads CASSFEAGSTDTQYF. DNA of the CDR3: TGCGCCAGCAGCTTCGAAGCGGGGAGCACAGATACGCAGTATTTT.

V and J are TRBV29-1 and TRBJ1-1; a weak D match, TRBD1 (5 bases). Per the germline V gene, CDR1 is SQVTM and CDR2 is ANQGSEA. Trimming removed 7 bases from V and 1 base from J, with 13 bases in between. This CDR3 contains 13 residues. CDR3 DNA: TGCAGCGCCCTGGACACCACGAACACTGAAGCTTTCTTT. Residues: CSALDTTNTEAFF.

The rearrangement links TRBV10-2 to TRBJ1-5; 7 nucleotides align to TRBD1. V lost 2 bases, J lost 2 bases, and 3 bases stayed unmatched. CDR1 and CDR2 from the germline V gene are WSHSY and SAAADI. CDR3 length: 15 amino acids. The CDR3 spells CASSERGTGNQPQHF. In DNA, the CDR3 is TGCGCCAGCAGTGAGAGGGGGACAGGCAATCAGCCCCAGCATTTT.

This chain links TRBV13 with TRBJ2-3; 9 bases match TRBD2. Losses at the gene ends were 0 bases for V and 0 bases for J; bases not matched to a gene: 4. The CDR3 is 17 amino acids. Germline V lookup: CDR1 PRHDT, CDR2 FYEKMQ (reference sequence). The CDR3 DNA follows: TGTGCCAGCAGCTTAGGCCGGCTAGCGGGGAGCACAGATACGCAGTATTTT. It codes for CASSLGRLAGSTDTQYF.

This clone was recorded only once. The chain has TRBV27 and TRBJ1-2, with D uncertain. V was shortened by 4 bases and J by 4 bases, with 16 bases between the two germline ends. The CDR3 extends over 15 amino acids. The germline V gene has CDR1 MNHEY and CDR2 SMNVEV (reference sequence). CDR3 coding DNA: TGTGCCAGCAGTTCCGAGTTAGCCCCGATCTATGGCTACACCTTC. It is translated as CASSSELAPIYGYTF.

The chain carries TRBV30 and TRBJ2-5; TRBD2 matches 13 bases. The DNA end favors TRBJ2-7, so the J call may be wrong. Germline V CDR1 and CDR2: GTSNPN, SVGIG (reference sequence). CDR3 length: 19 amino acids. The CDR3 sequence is CAWSVPIRLAGGSINEQYF. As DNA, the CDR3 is TGTGCCTGGAGTGTCCCCATACGACTAGCGGGAGGTAGTATCAACGAGCAGTACTTC.

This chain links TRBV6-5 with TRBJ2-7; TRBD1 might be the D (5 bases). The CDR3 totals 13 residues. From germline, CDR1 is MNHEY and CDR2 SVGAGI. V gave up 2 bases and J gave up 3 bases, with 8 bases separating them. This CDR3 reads CASSYGAHYEQYF. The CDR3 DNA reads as TGTGCCAGCAGTTACGGGGCCCACTACGAGCAGTACTTC.

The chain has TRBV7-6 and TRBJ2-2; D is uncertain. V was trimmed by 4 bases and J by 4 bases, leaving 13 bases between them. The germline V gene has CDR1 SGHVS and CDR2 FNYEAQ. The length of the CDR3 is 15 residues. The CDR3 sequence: CASSSKRQITGELFF. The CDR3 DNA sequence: TGTGCCAGCAGCTCCAAGAGGCAGATCACCGGGGAGCTGTTTTTT.

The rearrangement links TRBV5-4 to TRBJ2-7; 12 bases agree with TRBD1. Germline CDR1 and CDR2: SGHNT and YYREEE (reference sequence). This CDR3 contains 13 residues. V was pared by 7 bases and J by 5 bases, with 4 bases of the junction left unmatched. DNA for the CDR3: TGTGCCAGCTTTCGGGACAGGGGGCACGAGCAGTACTTC. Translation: CASFRDRGHEQYF.

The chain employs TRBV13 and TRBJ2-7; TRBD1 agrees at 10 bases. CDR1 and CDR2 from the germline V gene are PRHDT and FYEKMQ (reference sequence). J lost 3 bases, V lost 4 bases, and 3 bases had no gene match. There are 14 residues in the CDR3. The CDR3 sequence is CASSSRDRGYEQYF. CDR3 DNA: TGTGCCAGCAGCTCCCGGGACAGGGGCTACGAGCAGTACTTC.

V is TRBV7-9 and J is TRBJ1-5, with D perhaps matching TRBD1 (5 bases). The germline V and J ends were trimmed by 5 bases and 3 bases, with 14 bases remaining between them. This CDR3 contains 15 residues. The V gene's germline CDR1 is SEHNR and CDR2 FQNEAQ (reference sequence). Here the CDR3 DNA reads TGTGCCAGCAGCCAGACGCAGGACACCAATCAGCCCCAGCATTTT. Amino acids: CASSQTQDTNQPQHF.

As DNA, the CDR3 is TGTGCCAGCAACCGCCTCGGGGACCAAGAGACCCAGTACTTC. This gives the protein CASNRLGDQETQYF. This chain uses TRBV6-5 with TRBJ2-5; TRBD2 might be the D (5 bases). The length of the CDR3 is 14 residues. Trimming pared 7 bases from V and 0 bases from J, leaving 12 bases between. Germline assignment: CDR1 MNHEY and CDR2 SVGAGI.

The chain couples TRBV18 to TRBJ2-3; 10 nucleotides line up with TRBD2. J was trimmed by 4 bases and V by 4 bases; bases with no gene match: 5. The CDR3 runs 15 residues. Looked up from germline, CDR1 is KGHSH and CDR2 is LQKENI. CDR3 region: CASSRGTSASDTQYF. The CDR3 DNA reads TGTGCCAGCTCACGGGGGACTAGCGCCTCAGATACGCAGTATTTT.

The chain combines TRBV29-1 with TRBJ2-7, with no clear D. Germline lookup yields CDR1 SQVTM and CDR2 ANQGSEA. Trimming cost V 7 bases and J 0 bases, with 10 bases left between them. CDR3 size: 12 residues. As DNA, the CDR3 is TGCAGCGCTCTACAGAGCTCCTACGAGCAGTACTTC. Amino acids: CSALQSSYEQYF.

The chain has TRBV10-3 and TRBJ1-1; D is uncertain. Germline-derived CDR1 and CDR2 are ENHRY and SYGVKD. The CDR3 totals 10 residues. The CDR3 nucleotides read TGTGTCGCGGGTGACACTGAAGCTTTCTTT. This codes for CVAGDTEAFF.

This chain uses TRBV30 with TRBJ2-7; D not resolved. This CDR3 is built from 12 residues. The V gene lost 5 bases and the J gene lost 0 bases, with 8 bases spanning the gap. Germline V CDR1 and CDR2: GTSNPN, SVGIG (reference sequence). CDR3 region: CAWGDISYEQYF. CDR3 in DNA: TGTGCCTGGGGTGACATCTCCTACGAGCAGTACTTC.

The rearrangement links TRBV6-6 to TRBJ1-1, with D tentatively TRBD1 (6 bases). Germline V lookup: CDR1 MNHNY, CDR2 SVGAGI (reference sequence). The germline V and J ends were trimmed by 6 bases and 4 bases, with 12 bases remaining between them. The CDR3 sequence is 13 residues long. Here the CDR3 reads CASSKARGTEAFF. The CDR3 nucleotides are TGTGCCAGCAGCAAGGCCAGGGGCACTGAAGCTTTCTTT.

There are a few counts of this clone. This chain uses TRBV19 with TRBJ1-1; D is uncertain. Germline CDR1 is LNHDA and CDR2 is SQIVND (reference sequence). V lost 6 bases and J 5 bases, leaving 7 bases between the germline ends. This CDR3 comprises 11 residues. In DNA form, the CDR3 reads TGTGCCAGTAGAAGGGAGACTGAAGCTTTCTTT. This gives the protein CASRRETEAFF.

CDR3: CASSSGGDSYEQYF. CDR3 nucleotides: TGTGCCAGCTCGTCTGGAGGGGATAGCTACGAGCAGTACTTC. This chain links TRBV9 with TRBJ2-7, with TRBD2 as a possible D gene (6 bases). V shed 7 bases and J shed 3 bases, with 17 bases lying between them. From germline, CDR1 is SGDLS and CDR2 YYNGEE. This CDR3 spans 14 amino acids.

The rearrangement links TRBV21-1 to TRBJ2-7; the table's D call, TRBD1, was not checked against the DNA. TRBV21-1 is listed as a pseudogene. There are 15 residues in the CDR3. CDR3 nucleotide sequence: TGTGCCAGCAGCAAACAGGGGGCGGGCTCCTACGAGCAGTACTTC. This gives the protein CASSKQGAGSYEQYF.

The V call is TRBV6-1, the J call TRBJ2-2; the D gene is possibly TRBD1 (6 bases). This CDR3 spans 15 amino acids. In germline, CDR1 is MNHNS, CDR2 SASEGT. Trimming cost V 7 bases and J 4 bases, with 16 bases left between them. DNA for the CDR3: TGTGCCAGCAACCCAGAAGGGGGATCCACCGGGGAGCTGTTTTTT. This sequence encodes CASNPEGGSTGELFF.

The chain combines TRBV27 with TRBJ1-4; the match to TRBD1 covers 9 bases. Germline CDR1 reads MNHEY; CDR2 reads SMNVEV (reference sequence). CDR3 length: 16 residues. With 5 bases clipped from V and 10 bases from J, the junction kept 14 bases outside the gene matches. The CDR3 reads CASSLSSGTGSGKLFF. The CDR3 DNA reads TGTGCCAGCAGTCTCAGTTCCGGGACAGGGTCAGGAAAACTGTTTTTT.

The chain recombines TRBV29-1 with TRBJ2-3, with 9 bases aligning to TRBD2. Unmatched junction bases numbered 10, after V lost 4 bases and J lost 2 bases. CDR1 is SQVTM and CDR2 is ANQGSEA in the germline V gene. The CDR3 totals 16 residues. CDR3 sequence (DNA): TGCAGCGTTGGCCCCCTCGAGCGGGGGGTCACAGATACGCAGTATTTT. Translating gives CSVGPLERGVTDTQYF.

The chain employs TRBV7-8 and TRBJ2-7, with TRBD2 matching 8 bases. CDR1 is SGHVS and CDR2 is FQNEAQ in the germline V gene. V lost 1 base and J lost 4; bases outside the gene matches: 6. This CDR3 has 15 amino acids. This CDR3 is CASSLETAGAYEQYF. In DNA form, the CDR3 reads TGTGCCAGCAGCTTAGAAACAGCGGGGGCGTACGAGCAGTACTTC.

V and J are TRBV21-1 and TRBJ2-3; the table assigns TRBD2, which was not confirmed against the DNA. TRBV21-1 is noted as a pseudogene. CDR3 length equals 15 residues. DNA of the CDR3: TGTGCCAGCAGCCTAGCGGAGAGGATAGCAGATACGCAGTATTTT. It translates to CASSLAERIADTQYF.

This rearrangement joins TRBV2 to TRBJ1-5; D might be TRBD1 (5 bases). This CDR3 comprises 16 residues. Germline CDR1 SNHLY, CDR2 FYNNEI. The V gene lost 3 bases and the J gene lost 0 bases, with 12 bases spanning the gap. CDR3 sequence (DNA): TGTGCCAGCAGTGAGTCAGGGACTTATAGCAATCAGCCCCAGCATTTT. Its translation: CASSESGTYSNQPQHF.

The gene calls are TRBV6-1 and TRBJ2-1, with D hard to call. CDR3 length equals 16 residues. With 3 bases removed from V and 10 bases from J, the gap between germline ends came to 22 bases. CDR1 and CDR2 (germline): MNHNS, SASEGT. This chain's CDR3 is CASSDRLRAVPPEQFF. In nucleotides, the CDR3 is TGTGCCAGCAGTGATAGACTCCGCGCCGTCCCCCCCGAGCAGTTCTTC.

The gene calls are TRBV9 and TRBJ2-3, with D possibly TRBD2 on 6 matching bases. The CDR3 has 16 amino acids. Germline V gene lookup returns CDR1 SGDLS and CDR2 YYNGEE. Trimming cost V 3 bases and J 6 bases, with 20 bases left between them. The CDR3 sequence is CASSDARDSARDTQYF. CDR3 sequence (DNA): TGTGCCAGCAGCGACGCCCGGGACTCAGCGAGGGATACGCAGTATTTT. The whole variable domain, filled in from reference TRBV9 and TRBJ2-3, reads DSGVTQTPKHLITATGQRVTLRCSPRSGDLSVYWYQQSLDQGLQFLIQYYNGEERAKGNILERFSAQQFPDLHSELNLSSLELGDSALYFCASSDARDSARDTQYFGPGTRLTVL.